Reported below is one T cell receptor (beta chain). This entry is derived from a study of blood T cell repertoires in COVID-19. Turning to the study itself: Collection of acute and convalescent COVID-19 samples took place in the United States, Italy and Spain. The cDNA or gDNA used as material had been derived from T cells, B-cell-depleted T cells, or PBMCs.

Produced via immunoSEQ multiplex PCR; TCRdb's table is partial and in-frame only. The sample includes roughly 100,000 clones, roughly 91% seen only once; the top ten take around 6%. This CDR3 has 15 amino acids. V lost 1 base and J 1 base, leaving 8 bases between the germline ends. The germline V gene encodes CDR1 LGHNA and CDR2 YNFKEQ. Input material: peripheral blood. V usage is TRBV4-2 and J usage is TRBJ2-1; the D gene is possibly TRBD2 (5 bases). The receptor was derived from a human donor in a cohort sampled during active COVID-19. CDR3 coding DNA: TGTGCCAGCAGCCAAGCGGGCGGGTCCTACAATGAGCAGTTCTTC. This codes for CASSQAGGSYNEQFF.